These T cell receptor beta chains were read from a single sample in a study of blood T cell repertoires in COVID-19. Repertoires were generated with immunoSEQ multiplex PCR, while TCRdb's copy carries only in-frame clones and drops some. The sample holds around 430,000 clones, about nine tenths seen once. The sample consisted of peripheral blood. All receptors derive from a woman between 45 and 60 years old with COVID-19, enrolled during active disease. CDR3s include the opening cysteine and the closing phenylalanine or tryptophan. The D gene is left open where the match is weak. The listing skips clone size in some rows; elsewhere it reads once, few, many or a size class.

CDR3nt: TGTGCCAGCAGTCCCCTTGGGGGGACCGGGGAGCTGTTTTTT
CDR3aa: CASSPLGGTGELFF
abundance: .
d_gene: .
v_gene: TRBV6-5
j_gene: TRBJ2-2

CDR3nt: TGTGCCAGCAGCCAAGACGAACTAGCTCTCACAGATACGCAGTATTTT
CDR3aa: CASSQDELALTDTQYF
abundance: .
d_gene: .
v_gene: TRBV14
j_gene: TRBJ2-3

CDR3nt: TGTGCCAGTAGTTTACCCCGGGACAGGGGGAACAATGAGCAGTTCTTC
CDR3aa: CASSLPRDRGNNEQFF
abundance: .
d_gene: TRBD1
v_gene: TRBV19
j_gene: TRBJ2-1

CDR3nt: TGTGCCAGCAGCTCCTCGGACAGGGGATGGGTGAATCAGCCCCAGCATTTT
CDR3aa: CASSSSDRGWVNQPQHF
abundance: few
d_gene: TRBD1
v_gene: TRBV11-3
j_gene: TRBJ1-5

CDR3nt: TGCGCCAGCAGCACAGGAGCAGTCGGGGAGCAGTACTTC
CDR3aa: CASSTGAVGEQYF
abundance: .
d_gene: .
v_gene: TRBV5-1
j_gene: TRBJ2-7

CDR3nt: TGTGCCAGCAGCCCCGGGGCTAGCGGGGGGGGGCAGTTCTTC
CDR3aa: CASSPGASGGGQFF
abundance: .
d_gene: TRBD2
v_gene: TRBV5-4
j_gene: TRBJ2-1

CDR3nt: TGTGCCAGCAGCTTAGGGGGGACAGGCTACGGCTACACCTTC
CDR3aa: CASSLGGTGYGYTF
abundance: once
d_gene: TRBD1
v_gene: TRBV7-6
j_gene: TRBJ1-2

CDR3nt: TGTGCCAGCAGCCCGGAGGGACGGCCTCCCGACGAGCAGTACTTC
CDR3aa: CASSPEGRPPDEQYF
abundance: .
d_gene: .
v_gene: TRBV9
j_gene: TRBJ2-7

CDR3nt: TGCGCCAGCCGACTTAACTCTGGAAACACCATATATTTT
CDR3aa: CASRLNSGNTIYF
abundance: .
d_gene: .
v_gene: TRBV5-1
j_gene: TRBJ1-3

CDR3nt: TGCGCCAGCAGCCGACAGGGGAGGAACACTGAAGCTTTCTTT
CDR3aa: CASSRQGRNTEAFF
abundance: .
d_gene: TRBD1
v_gene: TRBV5-1
j_gene: TRBJ1-1

CDR3nt: TGTGCCAGCAGTGAAAGGAGCTCTGGAAACACCATATATTTT
CDR3aa: CASSERSSGNTIYF
abundance: .
d_gene: .
v_gene: TRBV2
j_gene: TRBJ1-3

CDR3nt: TGTGCCAGCAGCTTAAGGACTAGCGGGGGCACAGATACGCAGTATTTT
CDR3aa: CASSLRTSGGTDTQYF
abundance: .
d_gene: TRBD2
v_gene: TRBV7-6
j_gene: TRBJ2-3

CDR3nt: TGTGCCAGCAGCCAAGAGGGGGGGGGACACATATCCACAGATACGCAGTATTTT
CDR3aa: CASSQEGGGHISTDTQYF
abundance: .
d_gene: .
v_gene: TRBV4-2
j_gene: TRBJ2-3

CDR3nt: TGTGCCAGCTCATATCGACAGGAGACCACTGAAGCTTTCTTT
CDR3aa: CASSYRQETTEAFF
abundance: .
d_gene: .
v_gene: TRBV2
j_gene: TRBJ1-1

CDR3nt: TGTGCCTCGGACGAGGAGGGGGCTTTGAGCGGGGAGCTGTTTTTT
CDR3aa: CASDEEGALSGELFF
abundance: .
d_gene: .
v_gene: TRBV30
j_gene: TRBJ2-2

CDR3nt: TGTGCCAGCAGCTTGAGGACAGCGAACACTGAAGCTTTCTTT
CDR3aa: CASSLRTANTEAFF
abundance: .
d_gene: .
v_gene: TRBV7-2
j_gene: TRBJ1-1

CDR3nt: TGTGCCAGCAGTTACGTTGCGGGGGGGACCGGGGAGCTGTTTTTT
CDR3aa: CASSYVAGGTGELFF
abundance: .
d_gene: TRBD2
v_gene: TRBV6-5
j_gene: TRBJ2-2

CDR3nt: TGTGCCAGCAGTTTCCGACAGGGTTTAAGCTATGGCTACACCTTC
CDR3aa: CASSFRQGLSYGYTF
abundance: few
d_gene: TRBD1
v_gene: TRBV27
j_gene: TRBJ1-2

CDR3nt: TGTGCCAGCAGCTTAATGGGACACGAACGCTCTGGAAACACCATATATTTT
CDR3aa: CASSLMGHERSGNTIYF
abundance: .
d_gene: .
v_gene: TRBV13
j_gene: TRBJ1-3

CDR3nt: TGTGCCAGCGGCACCGGCAATCAGCCCCAGCATTTT
CDR3aa: CASGTGNQPQHF
abundance: few
d_gene: .
v_gene: TRBV27
j_gene: TRBJ1-5

CDR3nt: TGTGCCAGCAGTTACGGGGGCCGCTCCAATCAGCCCCAGCATTTT
CDR3aa: CASSYGGRSNQPQHF
abundance: .
d_gene: .
v_gene: TRBV6-6
j_gene: TRBJ1-5

CDR3nt: TGCAGTGCTAGTGAAGCGGATGACAATGAGCAGTTCTTC
CDR3aa: CSASEADDNEQFF
abundance: .
d_gene: .
v_gene: TRBV20-1
j_gene: TRBJ2-1

CDR3nt: TGTGCCAGCCAAAGGACAGGGAATCAGCCCCAGCATTTT
CDR3aa: CASQRTGNQPQHF
abundance: .
d_gene: TRBD1
v_gene: TRBV18
j_gene: TRBJ1-5

CDR3nt: TGCAGTGCTAGAATCGGGATGGGCTACACCTTC
CDR3aa: CSARIGMGYTF
abundance: .
d_gene: .
v_gene: TRBV20-1
j_gene: TRBJ1-2

CDR3nt: TGTGCCAGCAGTTCCAGCGGGGTCTACAATGAGCAGTTCTTC
CDR3aa: CASSSSGVYNEQFF
abundance: once
d_gene: TRBD2
v_gene: TRBV27
j_gene: TRBJ2-1

CDR3nt: TGTGCCAGCAGCCAGTCGGAGAAAGATACGCAGTATTTT
CDR3aa: CASSQSEKDTQYF
abundance: .
d_gene: .
v_gene: TRBV3-1/TRBV3-2
j_gene: TRBJ2-3

CDR3nt: TGCGCCACCCGGGAGGGACAAACCTACGAGCAGTACTTC
CDR3aa: CATREGQTYEQYF
abundance: .
d_gene: TRBD2
v_gene: TRBV5-1
j_gene: TRBJ2-7

CDR3nt: TGCGCCAGCAGATCTGACAGACCTCTTGGCTACACCTTC
CDR3aa: CASRSDRPLGYTF
abundance: .
d_gene: .
v_gene: TRBV5-1
j_gene: TRBJ1-2

CDR3nt: TGTGCCAGCAGTCCTCTCTCGGGAGGGGAAAAACTGTTTTTT
CDR3aa: CASSPLSGGEKLFF
abundance: .
d_gene: .
v_gene: TRBV27
j_gene: TRBJ1-4

CDR3nt: TGTGCCTGGAGTGTACAGACAGGGGGCACTGAAGCTTTCTTT
CDR3aa: CAWSVQTGGTEAFF
abundance: .
d_gene: TRBD1
v_gene: TRBV30
j_gene: TRBJ1-1

CDR3nt: TGTGCCAGTAGTATTCGCGACAGGGGGAGCAATCAGCCCCAGCATTTT
CDR3aa: CASSIRDRGSNQPQHF
abundance: .
d_gene: TRBD1
v_gene: TRBV19
j_gene: TRBJ1-5

CDR3nt: TGTGCCAGTAGCCCCCTTGAGGAAAAACTGTTTTTT
CDR3aa: CASSPLEEKLFF
abundance: .
d_gene: .
v_gene: TRBV19
j_gene: TRBJ1-4

CDR3nt: TGCAGCGCCCCCTCTGCAGGCTATGGCTACACCTTC
CDR3aa: CSAPSAGYGYTF
abundance: .
d_gene: .
v_gene: TRBV29-1
j_gene: TRBJ1-2